A single sample gave rise to the 15 T cell receptor beta chains below, sequenced in a study of T cell changes during pregnancy in multiple sclerosis. Only in-frame clones appear in the TCRdb table, and some are missing; sequencing was by immunoSEQ multiplex PCR. The repertoire consists of about 68,000 clones, with approximately 92% occurring once and the leading ten covering 3% to 4%. Sequencing was performed on peripheral blood, taken after pregnancy. These receptors originate from a female donor in good health, enrolled as a control in a pregnancy study.

The chain recombines TRBV5-1 with TRBJ1-1; unclear D gene. This CDR3 comprises 13 residues. Germline values: CDR1 SGHRS, CDR2 YFSETQ. The germline V and J ends were trimmed by 5 bases and 1 base, with 9 bases remaining between them. CDR3 DNA sequence: TGCGCCAGCAGACCCGGGGAGAACACTGAAGCTTTCTTT. Amino acids: CASRPGENTEAFF.

V gene TRBV11-2 combines with J gene TRBJ2-7, with 9 bases fitting TRBD2. V shed 5 bases and J 2 bases; nucleotides not matched to a gene: 10. Germline lookup yields CDR1 SGHAT and CDR2 FQNNGV. The CDR3 has 16 residues. The CDR3 protein is CASSPRRLAAPYEQYF. The CDR3 region has the DNA TGTGCCAGCAGCCCCCGCCGACTAGCGGCCCCCTACGAGCAGTACTTC.

The chain carries TRBV7-6 and TRBJ2-5; D is perhaps TRBD1 (6 bases). V lost 6 bases, J lost 5 bases, and 19 bases lay in between. The CDR3 consists of 15 residues. CDR1 and CDR2 from the germline V gene are SGHVS and FNYEAQ. CDR3 in DNA: TGTGCCAGCAGATCTGACAGGAAGAAGCACGAGACCCAGTACTTC. The encoded protein is CASRSDRKKHETQYF.

This chain joins TRBV29-1 and TRBJ2-3; TRBD1 aligns across 9 bases. J gave up 4 bases and V 5 bases, and 13 bases lay outside the gene matches. The CDR3 length is 16 residues. The germline V gene has CDR1 SQVTM and CDR2 ANQGSEA. The CDR3 spells CSVTNRDRVPADTQYF. CDR3 DNA sequence: TGCAGCGTTACGAACCGGGACAGGGTACCAGCAGATACGCAGTATTTT.

The gene calls are TRBV7-8 and TRBJ2-7; maybe TRBD1 (6 bases). V lost 5 bases and J lost 9, with 26 bases in between. From germline, CDR1 is SGHVS and CDR2 FQNEAQ. The CDR3 has 16 residues. For the CDR3, the DNA is TGTGCCAGCAGCCCCGAGCGTGGGGGCGTGTGGTTCGGGCAGTACTTC. Translating gives CASSPERGGVWFGQYF. The complete variable domain, with remaining parts taken from reference TRBV7-8 and TRBJ2-7, reads GAGVSQSPRYKVAKRGQDVALRCDPISGHVSLFWYQQALGQGPEFLTYFQNEAQLDKSGLPSDRFFAERPEGSVSTLKIQRTQQEDSAVYLCASSPERGGVWFGQYFGPGTRLTVT.

The chain combines TRBV7-2 with TRBJ1-2; TRBD1 agrees at 7 bases. With 0 bases clipped from V and 3 bases from J, the junction kept 13 bases outside the gene matches. Germline V gene lookup returns CDR1 SGHTA and CDR2 FQGNSA. CDR3 length: 18 amino acids. CDR3 amino acids: CASSLAPTGRFTHYGYTF. The DNA for the CDR3 is TGTGCCAGCAGCTTAGCGCCGACAGGGAGGTTTACCCACTATGGCTACACCTTC.

The J gene is TRBJ1-1, the V gene TRBV6-4; TRBD1 might be the D (6 bases). CDR1 is MRHNA and CDR2 is SNTAGT in the germline V gene. The V and J ends lost 5 bases and 5 bases respectively, with 12 bases between them. This CDR3 has 13 residues. CDR3 in amino acids: CASSSNRETEAFF. The CDR3 DNA reads TGTGCCAGCAGTTCAAACAGGGAGACTGAAGCTTTCTTT.

This sequence joins TRBV5-1 and TRBJ2-7; 7 nucleotides line up with TRBD2. Trimming removed 0 bases from V and 4 bases from J; junction bases left unmatched: 7. CDR1 and CDR2 (germline): SGHRS, YFSETQ. The CDR3 totals 15 residues. The CDR3 protein is CASSLGGWGGYEQYF. The CDR3 DNA reads as TGCGCCAGCAGCTTGGGGGGCTGGGGGGGGTACGAGCAGTACTTC.

This clone has a single count. This chain uses TRBV6-5 with TRBJ2-3; 8 nucleotides line up with TRBD2. This CDR3 region has 14 residues. The V and J ends lost 6 bases and 2 bases, in that order; junction bases with no gene match: 4. Germline values: CDR1 MNHEY, CDR2 SVGAGI. The CDR3 loop is CASRGTSSTDTQYF. The DNA for the CDR3 is TGTGCCAGCAGGGGGACTAGTTCCACAGATACGCAGTATTTT.

CDR3 nucleotide sequence: TGTGCCAGCAGTTACACACCCCAGGGGCGGGCCCACGAGCAGTACTTC. This codes for CASSYTPQGRAHEQYF. The chain is built from TRBV6-5 and TRBJ2-7, with D perhaps TRBD1 (6 bases). Trimming cost V 2 bases and J 5 bases, with 19 bases left between them. CDR3 length equals 16 residues. Germline-derived CDR1 and CDR2 are MNHEY and SVGAGI.

J is TRBJ2-7 and V is TRBV7-2; 7 nucleotides agree with TRBD2. The length of the CDR3 is 14 residues. J gave up 5 bases and V 5 bases, and 9 bases lay outside the gene matches. Germline CDR1 is SGHTA and CDR2 is FQGNSA. CDR3 DNA sequence: TGTGCCAGCAGCCCAGAGGCTAGCGGCGACGAGCAGTACTTC. It specifies CASSPEASGDEQYF.

The chain combines TRBV28 with TRBJ2-1, with 10 bases identical to TRBD2. The CDR3 has 20 amino acids. The V gene's germline CDR1 is MDHEN and CDR2 SYDVKM. V shed 3 bases, J shed 2 bases, and the junction held 16 bases outside the gene matches. CDR3 region: CASSFPPTSAGTSAYNEQFF. The CDR3 DNA reads TGTGCCAGCAGTTTTCCTCCAACCTCTGCCGGGACTAGCGCCTACAATGAGCAGTTCTTC.

The CDR3 is CASSFSGTSHNEQFF. The CDR3 DNA reads as TGTGCCAGCAGCTTTAGCGGGACTAGCCACAATGAGCAGTTCTTC. The rearrangement uses TRBV11-3 and TRBJ2-1; 9 bases line up with TRBD2. Trimming cost V 3 bases and J 5 bases; bases outside gene matches: 5. CDR1 SGHNT and CDR2 YENEEA come from the germline V gene. The CDR3 runs to 15 residues.

The chain uses TRBV19 and TRBJ2-7, with 10 bases that match TRBD2. V shed 3 bases, J shed 4 bases, and the junction held 9 bases outside the gene matches. CDR1 is LNHDA, CDR2 SQIVND, per germline (reference sequence). The CDR3 is 16 amino acids. This CDR3 is CASSIGASGGAYEQYF. In DNA form, the CDR3 reads TGTGCCAGTAGTATTGGGGCGAGCGGGGGGGCTTACGAGCAGTACTTC.

V usage is TRBV28 and J usage is TRBJ2-7, with TRBD1 matching over 7 bases. With V trimmed by 2 bases and J by 2 bases, 3 bases remained unmatched. CDR1 is MDHEN, CDR2 SYDVKM, per germline. CDR3 length equals 14 residues. In DNA form, the CDR3 reads TGTGCCAGCAGTTTAGGGGACAGACCCTACGAGCAGTACTTC. This sequence encodes CASSLGDRPYEQYF. Complete variable domain (other parts from reference TRBV28 and TRBJ2-7): DVKVTQSSRYLVKRTGEKVFLECVQDMDHENMFWYRQDPGLGLRLIYFSYDVKMKEKGDIPEGYSVSREKKERFSLILESASTNQTSMYLCASSLGDRPYEQYFGPGTRLTVT.